This T cell receptor beta chain was sequenced for a study of metastatic and nonmetastatic thyroid tumors. In the study overall: Blood and tumor or nodule tissue repertoires from malignant and benign thyroid patients were compared. Notes on the study in general: The study reportedly found significantly higher TCR beta diversity in malignant thyroid tumors than benign nodules, in blood and tumor.

Worth noting for this clone: Antigen specificity is unknown. One end of the junction is discordant with germline, which a read error may explain.

Not a single patient had been given any form of treatment at any point before undergoing thyroid surgery. Authors' analysis steps: It was from CDR3 differences across clinicopathological groups that a distant-metastasis classifier for papillary thyroid cancer was built. TCRdb called clones again from the PCR reads with MiXCR. The V and J calls and clone size are TCRdb's, not the authors'. The sample holds some 28,000 clones, 20% to 25% seen once. CDR3 length: 12 residues. Sequencing was carried out using blood. This TCR derives from a female donor with papillary thyroid cancer or a benign thyroid nodule (not recorded which). Some clones in this sample may be carry-over from other donors' samples. The rearrangement links TRBV12-3 or TRBV12-4 to TRBJ2-1; unclear D gene. Here the CDR3 DNA reads TGTGCCAGTGAAGCCATGGTGGCGGAGCAGTTCTTT. Its translation is CASEAMVAEQFF.